These 18 T cell receptor beta chains share one sample of origin, sequenced in a study of blood T cell repertoires in COVID-19. The repertoire was sequenced with immunoSEQ multiplex PCR; TCRdb's copy has only in-frame clones and lacks some. Of tens of thousands of clones in the sample, roughly 87% were seen once. Specimen: peripheral blood. The receptors here all came from a woman between 50 and 59 years old with active or convalescent COVID-19.

The rearrangement uses TRBV3-1 (or the pseudogene TRBV3-2) and TRBJ1-1; a possible D gene is TRBD1 (6 bases). This CDR3 contains 14 residues. Per the germline V gene, CDR1 is LGHDT and CDR2 is YNNKEL (reference sequence). V gave up 4 bases and J gave up 2 bases, with 11 bases separating them. For the CDR3, the DNA is TGTGCCAGCAGCCCTCTGACAGGAAACACTGAAGCTTTCTTT. Protein sequence: CASSPLTGNTEAFF.

DNA of the CDR3: TGTGCCAGTGGCTCGGGACAGGGGAACACCGGGGAGCTGTTTTTT. Amino acid sequence: CASGSGQGNTGELFF. V and J are TRBV11-3 and TRBJ2-2, with 9 bases lining up with TRBD1. Germline lookup yields CDR1 SGHNT and CDR2 YENEEA. This CDR3 contains 15 residues. V was clipped by 9 bases and J by 1 base; unmatched bases: 6.

The chain employs TRBV5-1 and TRBJ2-3; possibly TRBD1 for D (6 bases). The V end was cut by 2 bases, the J end by 5 bases, with 6 bases between. The CDR3 spans 12 residues. Germline values: CDR1 SGHRS, CDR2 YFSETQ. The DNA of the CDR3 is TGCGCCAGCAGCTTACAGGGAGATACGCAGTATTTT. This codes for CASSLQGDTQYF.

V gene TRBV19 combines with J gene TRBJ1-1; the D is unclear. Looked up from germline, CDR1 is LNHDA and CDR2 is SQIVND (reference sequence). The CDR3 totals 11 residues. V lost 7 bases and J lost 4, with 7 bases in between. The CDR3 nucleotides read TGTGCCAGTAAAGGGAGCACTGAAGCTTTCTTT. As protein: CASKGSTEAFF.

The chain combines TRBV12-3 or TRBV12-4 with TRBJ2-7; D gene unclear. Trimming took off 6 bases at V and 6 bases at J, with 12 bases between the two ends. CDR3 length: 12 amino acids. The CDR3 sequence: CASRLESGEQYF. CDR3 DNA sequence: TGTGCCAGCAGGCTAGAATCGGGCGAGCAGTACTTC.

The chain has TRBV27 and TRBJ1-1; a weak D match, TRBD1 (5 bases). V was trimmed by 6 bases and J by 0 bases, leaving 17 bases between them. CDR3 size: 16 residues. CDR1 and CDR2 (germline): MNHEY, SMNVEV (reference sequence). The CDR3 spells CASRPQGILMNTEAFF. The CDR3 bases are TGTGCCAGCAGGCCCCAGGGAATCCTTATGAACACTGAAGCTTTCTTT.

This clone was observed a single time. As DNA, the CDR3 is TGTGCCAGCAGCTTGAGCCTGGGGGGGGCTAAGAATACGCAGTATTTT. Its translation is CASSLSLGGAKNTQYF. The chain has TRBV7-2 and TRBJ2-3, with D possibly being TRBD2 (7 bases). Trimming cost V 3 bases and J 7 bases, with 20 bases left between them. Germline V gene sequence: CDR1 SGHTA, CDR2 FQGNSA. The CDR3 extends over 16 amino acids. Filled out from reference TRBV7-2 and TRBJ2-3, the complete variable domain reads GAGVSQSPSNKVTEKGKDVELRCDPISGHTALYWYRQSLGQGLEFLIYFQGNSAPDKSGLPSDRFSAERTGGSVSTLTIQRTQQEDSAVYLCASSLSLGGAKNTQYFGPGTRLTVL.

The chain links TRBV5-5 to TRBJ2-7, with 9 bases that match TRBD1. Unmatched junction bases numbered 7, after V lost 4 bases and J lost 5 bases. This CDR3 has 14 amino acids. The germline gives CDR1 SGHKS, CDR2 YYEKEE (reference sequence). The CDR3 DNA sequence: TGTGCCAGCAGCATACAGGGGGCGGACAACGAGCAGTACTTC. Residues: CASSIQGADNEQYF.

This clone has a single count. The chain has TRBV6-2 or TRBV6-3 and TRBJ2-7; TRBD2 aligns across 8 bases. The V gene's germline CDR1 is MNHEY and CDR2 SVGEGT. The CDR3 length is 15 residues. V dropped 0 bases and J dropped 5; count of bases not matched to a gene: 6. CDR3 in amino acids: CASSYSGGGKDEQYF. DNA of the CDR3: TGTGCCAGCAGTTACTCTGGCGGGGGGAAGGACGAGCAGTACTTC.

This clone was counted a few times. The chain joins TRBV5-8 to TRBJ1-2, with TRBD1 identical over 7 bases. The CDR3 totals 14 residues. V lost 3 bases, J lost 5 bases, and 7 bases stayed unmatched. Germline V gene data show CDR1 as SGHTS and CDR2 as YDEGEE. This chain's CDR3 is CASSSPTGKYGYTF. The CDR3 DNA follows: TGTGCCAGCAGCTCGCCGACAGGGAAGTATGGCTACACCTTC. Together with reference TRBV5-8 and TRBJ1-2, the CDR3 gives the full variable domain: EAGVTQSPTHLIKTRGQQATLRCSPISGHTSVYWYQQALGLGLQFLLWYDEGEERNRGNFPPRFSGRQFPNYSSELNVNALELEDSALYLCASSSPTGKYGYTFGSGTRLTVV.

The J gene is TRBJ2-3, the V gene TRBV7-2, with D uncertain. The germline V gene has CDR1 SGHTA and CDR2 FQGNSA. The CDR3 runs 13 residues. The V end lost 6 bases, the J end lost 2 bases, and 9 bases lay between the germline ends. CDR3 sequence (DNA): TGTGCCAGCAGTTGGTCTACCACAGATACGCAGTATTTT. Protein product: CASSWSTTDTQYF.

The count of this clone is one. The chain recombines TRBV27 with TRBJ2-1; 9 bases line up with TRBD1. V lost 6 bases to trimming and J lost 5 bases; unmatched junction nucleotides: 20. Germline V gene lookup returns CDR1 MNHEY and CDR2 SMNVEV (reference sequence). The CDR3 is 19 amino acids. CDR3 amino acids: CASSYTGTGRGVSDNEQFF. CDR3 sequence (DNA): TGTGCCAGCAGCTACACCGGGACAGGGAGAGGAGTGTCTGACAATGAGCAGTTCTTC.

J is TRBJ2-3 and V is TRBV10-3; 10 bases map to TRBD2. The CDR3 length is 18 residues. From germline, CDR1 is ENHRY and CDR2 SYGVKD. The V and J ends lost 8 bases and 0 bases, in that order; junction bases with no gene match: 14. DNA for the CDR3: TGTGCCATCCCACGTGGGTCTAGCGGGGGAGCTAGCACAGATACGCAGTATTTT. Translated, it gives CAIPRGSSGGASTDTQYF.

The chain couples TRBV10-3 to TRBJ2-3; TRBD2 matches 8 bases. Germline CDR1 reads ENHRY; CDR2 reads SYGVKD. V was pared by 1 base and J by 2 bases, with 5 bases of the junction left unmatched. CDR3 length: 16 residues. CDR3 DNA: TGTGCCATCAGTGAGTTAACGGGGGGGATCACAGATACGCAGTATTTT. It translates to CAISELTGGITDTQYF.

This clone rates as medium-sized. The V call is TRBV3-1 (or the pseudogene TRBV3-2), the J call TRBJ2-2; D is undetermined. From germline, CDR1 is LGHDT and CDR2 YNNKEL (reference sequence). This CDR3 region has 12 residues. V lost 4 bases and J 4 bases, leaving 4 bases between the germline ends. The CDR3 sequence: CASSLLTGELFF. The CDR3 DNA reads TGTGCCAGCAGCCTACTCACCGGGGAGCTGTTTTTT.

The CDR3 spells CASSPRAGTSGNNEQFF. DNA for the CDR3: TGCGCCAGCAGCCCCCGGGCGGGGACTAGCGGAAACAATGAGCAGTTCTTC. The chain recombines TRBV5-1 with TRBJ2-1; 11 positions match TRBD2. J was trimmed by 5 bases and V by 4 bases; bases with no gene match: 11. CDR3 size: 17 residues. The germline V gene encodes CDR1 SGHRS and CDR2 YFSETQ.

The chain is built from TRBV25-1 and TRBJ1-2; 7 bases agree with TRBD1. Trimming at V came to 3 bases and at J to 4 bases, leaving 11 bases not matched to a gene. CDR3 length equals 16 residues. From germline, CDR1 is MGHDK and CDR2 SYGVNS. CDR3 sequence reads: CASSEAKGQIIYGYTF. The CDR3 region has the DNA TGTGCCAGCAGTGAGGCGAAGGGACAGATCATCTATGGCTACACCTTC.

The rearrangement joins TRBV6-5 to TRBJ1-3, with D tentatively TRBD1 (6 bases). Trimming cost V 6 bases and J 0 bases, with 12 bases left between them. The germline V gene encodes CDR1 MNHEY and CDR2 SVGAGI. The CDR3 is 15 amino acids. This chain's CDR3 is CASRIGTLSGNTIYF. In nucleotides, the CDR3 is TGTGCCAGCAGAATCGGGACACTCTCTGGAAACACCATATATTTT.